The rows below give T cell receptor beta chains drawn from one sample of a study of T cells after yellow fever vaccination. TCRdb fed the 5' RACE reads into MiXCR, producing one record per CDR3 protein. The sample includes hundreds of thousands of distinct CDR3 sequences, around an eighth of them seen just once. Source: PBMCs, taken on the day of the yellow fever booster vaccination. These receptors all come from a man aged 25-40 years who received the YFV17D yellow fever vaccine. The CDR3 runs from the conserved cysteine through the conserved F or W. Each record gives: J gene, D gene, clone size, V gene, CDR3 protein, CDR3 DNA. A D gene is named only where the DNA matches it firmly. Clone size appears in some rows only: once, few, many, or a class for an expanded clone.

>TRBJ1-5|NA|NA|TRBV28
CASREGRNQPQHF
TGTGCCAGCAGGGAAGGGCGGAATCAGCCCCAGCATTTT
>TRBJ2-7|NA|NA|TRBV7-6
CASSKGQIDEQYF
TGTGCCAGCAGCAAAGGACAGATCGACGAGCAGTACTTC
>TRBJ2-3|NA|NA|TRBV20-1
CSARGGTSTSTDTQYF
TGCAGTGCTAGGGGCGGGACGTCAACTAGCACAGATACGCAGTATTTT
>TRBJ2-7|TRBD2|NA|TRBV7-2
CASSFSSGSSYEQYF
TGTGCCAGCAGCTTTTCTAGCGGGAGCTCCTACGAGCAGTACTTC
>TRBJ2-5|TRBD2|NA|TRBV24-1
CATSERTSWETQYF
TGTGCCACCAGTGAGCGGACTAGCTGGGAGACCCAGTACTTC
>TRBJ1-5|NA|NA|TRBV12-3/TRBV12-4
CASTRRARNSNQPQHF
TGTGCCAGCACCCGCCGGGCACGTAATAGCAATCAGCCCCAGCATTTT
>TRBJ2-4|TRBD2|NA|TRBV5-1
CASSLELAGVAKNIQYF
TGCGCCAGCAGCTTGGAGTTAGCGGGGGTAGCCAAAAACATTCAGTACTTC
>TRBJ1-2|NA|NA|TRBV10-3
CAISPQARGYTF
TGTGCCATCAGTCCGCAAGCAAGGGGCTACACCTTC
>TRBJ2-7|NA|few|TRBV27
CASSLLGHEQYF
TGTGCCAGCAGTTTATTAGGCCACGAGCAGTACTTC
>TRBJ2-4|TRBD1|NA|TRBV7-8
CASSPRDRYNIQYF
TGTGCCAGCAGCCCCCGGGACAGATATAACATTCAGTACTTC
>TRBJ2-7|TRBD1|NA|TRBV5-1
CASSPRQGDVEQYF
TGCGCCAGCAGCCCGAGACAGGGTGACGTAGAGCAGTACTTC
>TRBJ1-1|NA|NA|TRBV11-2
CASSFRVTEAFF
TGTGCCAGCAGCTTCAGGGTAACTGAAGCTTTCTTT
>TRBJ1-2|TRBD1|NA|TRBV10-3
CAISETTGGAEGYTF
TGTGCCATCAGTGAGACTACAGGGGGGGCAGAAGGCTACACCTTC
>TRBJ2-5|TRBD1|many|TRBV6-2/TRBV6-3
CASSGQAQETQYF
TGTGCCAGCTCGGGACAGGCCCAAGAGACCCAGTACTTC
>TRBJ2-1|TRBD2|NA|TRBV5-4
CASSSIQGLAAEQFF
TGTGCCAGCAGCTCGATCCAGGGACTAGCGGCTGAGCAGTTCTTC
>TRBJ2-1|TRBD2|few|TRBV24-1
CATSHGLAENYNEQFF
TGTGCCACCAGTCATGGACTAGCGGAGAATTACAATGAGCAGTTCTTC
>TRBJ2-3|TRBD2|NA|TRBV20-1
CSALGLAVTDTQYF
TGCAGTGCTTTGGGACTAGCGGTAACAGATACGCAGTATTTT
>TRBJ2-2|NA|many|TRBV4-1
CASSFPVERAGELFF
TGCGCCAGCAGCTTCCCGGTGGAAAGGGCCGGGGAGCTGTTTTTT
>TRBJ2-3|TRBD2|NA|TRBV12-3/TRBV12-4
CASSGLASTDTQYF
TGTGCCAGCAGCGGACTAGCGAGCACAGATACGCAGTATTTT
>TRBJ2-1|NA|NA|TRBV7-2
CASSSRDGLPKQFF
TGTGCCAGCAGCTCCCGGGACGGACTACCAAAGCAGTTCTTC
>TRBJ2-7|NA|NA|TRBV15
CATSRDLGPEQYF
TGTGCCACCAGCAGAGATCTTGGGCCTGAGCAGTACTTC
>TRBJ2-3|NA|few|TRBV15
CATSSYVDTQYF
TGTGCCACCAGCTCCTACGTGGATACGCAGTATTTT
>TRBJ2-7|TRBD1|NA|TRBV20-1
CSARDQAGGHEQYF
TGCAGTGCTAGAGATCAGGCAGGGGGCCACGAGCAGTACTTC
>TRBJ2-2|TRBD1|NA|TRBV7-6
CASSPQRQGAANTGELFF
TGTGCCAGCAGCCCCCAAAGACAGGGGGCAGCGAACACCGGGGAGCTGTTTTTT
>TRBJ2-1|TRBD1|few|TRBV13
CASSSNRDRVYNEQFF
TGTGCCAGCAGCTCTAACCGGGACAGGGTCTACAATGAGCAGTTCTTC